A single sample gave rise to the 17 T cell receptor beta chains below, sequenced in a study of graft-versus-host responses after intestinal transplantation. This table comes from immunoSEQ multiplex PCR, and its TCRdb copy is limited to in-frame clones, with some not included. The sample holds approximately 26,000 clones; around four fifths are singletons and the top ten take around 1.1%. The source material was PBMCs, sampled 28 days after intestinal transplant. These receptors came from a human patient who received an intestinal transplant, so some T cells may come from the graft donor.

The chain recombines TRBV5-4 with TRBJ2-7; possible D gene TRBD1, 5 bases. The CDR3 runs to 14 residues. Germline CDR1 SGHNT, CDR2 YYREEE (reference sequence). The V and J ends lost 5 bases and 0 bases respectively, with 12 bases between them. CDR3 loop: CASRDSPSSYEQYF. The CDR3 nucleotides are TGTGCCAGCAGAGACAGTCCAAGCTCCTACGAGCAGTACTTC.

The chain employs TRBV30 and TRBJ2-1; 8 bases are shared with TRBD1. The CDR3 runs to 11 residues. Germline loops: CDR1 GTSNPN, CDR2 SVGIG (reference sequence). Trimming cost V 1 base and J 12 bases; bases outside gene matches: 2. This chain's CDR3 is CAWSGTGGQFF. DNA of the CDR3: TGTGCCTGGAGTGGTACAGGGGGGCAGTTCTTC.

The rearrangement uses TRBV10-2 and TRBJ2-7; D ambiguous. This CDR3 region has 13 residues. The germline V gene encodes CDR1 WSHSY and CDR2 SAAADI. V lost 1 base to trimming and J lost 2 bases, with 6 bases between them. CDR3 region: CASSEWGTYEQYF. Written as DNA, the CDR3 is TGCGCCAGCAGTGAGTGGGGTACCTACGAGCAGTACTTC.

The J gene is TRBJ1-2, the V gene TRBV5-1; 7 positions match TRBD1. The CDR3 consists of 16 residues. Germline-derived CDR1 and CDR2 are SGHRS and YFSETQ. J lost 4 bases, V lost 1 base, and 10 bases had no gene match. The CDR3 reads CASSLLGDSTIYGYTF. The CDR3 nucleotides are TGCGCCAGCAGCTTGTTAGGGGACAGCACCATCTATGGCTACACCTTC.

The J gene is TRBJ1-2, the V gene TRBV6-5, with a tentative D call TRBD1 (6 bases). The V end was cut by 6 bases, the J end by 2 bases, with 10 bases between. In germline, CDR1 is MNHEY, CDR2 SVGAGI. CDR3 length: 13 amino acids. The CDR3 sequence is CASSLTGNYGYTF. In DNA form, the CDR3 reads TGTGCCAGCAGCCTTACAGGGAACTATGGCTACACCTTC.

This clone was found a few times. In nucleotides, the CDR3 is TGTGCCAGCAGCCGGAAGGGGGGAACGAATGAGCAGTTCTTC. Its translation is CASSRKGGTNEQFF. V and J are TRBV6-5 and TRBJ2-1; D may be TRBD1 or TRBD2 (6 bases each). The V and J ends lost 6 bases and 7 bases respectively, with 16 bases between them. Germline CDR1 is MNHEY and CDR2 is SVGAGI. The CDR3 extends over 14 amino acids.

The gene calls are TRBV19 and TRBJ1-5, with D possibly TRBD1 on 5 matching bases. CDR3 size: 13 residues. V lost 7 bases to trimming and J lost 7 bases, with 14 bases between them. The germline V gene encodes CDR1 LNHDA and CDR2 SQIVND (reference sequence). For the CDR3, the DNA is TGTGCCAGTAATGAAGGGGCAAGACAGCCCCAGCATTTT. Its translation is CASNEGARQPQHF.

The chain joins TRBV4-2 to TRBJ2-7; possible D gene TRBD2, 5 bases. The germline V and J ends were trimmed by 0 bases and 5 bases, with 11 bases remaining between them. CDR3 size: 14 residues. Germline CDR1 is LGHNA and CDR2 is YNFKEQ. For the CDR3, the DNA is TGTGCCAGCAGCCAAGATAGGAGGAGTGACGAGCAGTACTTC. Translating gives CASSQDRRSDEQYF.

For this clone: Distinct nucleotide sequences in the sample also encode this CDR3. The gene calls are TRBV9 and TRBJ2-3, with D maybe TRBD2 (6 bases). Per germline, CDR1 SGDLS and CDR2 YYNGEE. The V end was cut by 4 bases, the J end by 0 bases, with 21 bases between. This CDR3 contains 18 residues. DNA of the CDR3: TGTGCCAGCAGCCCATTTGGACTTGCGGGGTCTAGCACAGATACGCAGTATTTT. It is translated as CASSPFGLAGSSTDTQYF.

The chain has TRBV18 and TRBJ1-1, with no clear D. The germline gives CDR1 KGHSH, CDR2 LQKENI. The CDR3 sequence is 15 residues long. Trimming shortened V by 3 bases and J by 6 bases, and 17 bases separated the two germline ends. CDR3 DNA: TGTGCCAGCTCACCCCAATCCGGACGACCCTCTGAAGCTTTCTTT. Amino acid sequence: CASSPQSGRPSEAFF.

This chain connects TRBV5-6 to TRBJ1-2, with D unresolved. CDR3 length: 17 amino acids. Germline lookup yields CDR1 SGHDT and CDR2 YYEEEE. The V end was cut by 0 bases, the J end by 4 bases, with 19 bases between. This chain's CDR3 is CASSLELTPVGFYGYTF. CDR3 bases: TGTGCCAGCAGCTTGGAGCTGACTCCTGTTGGGTTCTATGGCTACACCTTC.

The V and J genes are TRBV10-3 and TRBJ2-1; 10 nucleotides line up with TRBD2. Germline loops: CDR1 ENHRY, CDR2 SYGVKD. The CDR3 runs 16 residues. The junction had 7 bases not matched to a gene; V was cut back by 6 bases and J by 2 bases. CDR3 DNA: TGTGCCATCAGCGCGGCTAGCGGGAGCCCCTACAATGAGCAGTTCTTC. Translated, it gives CAISAASGSPYNEQFF.

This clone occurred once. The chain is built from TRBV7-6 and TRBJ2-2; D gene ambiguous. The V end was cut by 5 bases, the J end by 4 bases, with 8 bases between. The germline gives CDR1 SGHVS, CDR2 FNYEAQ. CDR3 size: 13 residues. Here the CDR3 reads CASSKASTGELFF. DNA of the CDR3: TGTGCCAGCAGCAAGGCATCCACCGGGGAGCTGTTTTTT.

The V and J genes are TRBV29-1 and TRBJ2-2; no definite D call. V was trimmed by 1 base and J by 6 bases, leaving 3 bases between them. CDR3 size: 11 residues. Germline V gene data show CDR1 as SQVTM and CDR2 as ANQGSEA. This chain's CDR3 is CSVEGPGELFF. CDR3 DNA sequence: TGCAGCGTTGAAGGACCCGGGGAGCTGTTTTTT.

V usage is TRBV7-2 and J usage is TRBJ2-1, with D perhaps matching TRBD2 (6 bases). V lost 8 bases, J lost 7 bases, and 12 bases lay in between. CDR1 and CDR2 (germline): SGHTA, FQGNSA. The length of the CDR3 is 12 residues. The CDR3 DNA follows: TGTGCCAGCCGAACTAGCAAGAATGAGCAGTTCTTC. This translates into CASRTSKNEQFF. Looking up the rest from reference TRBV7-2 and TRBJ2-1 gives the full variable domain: GAGVSQSPSNKVTEKGKDVELRCDPISGHTALYWYRQSLGQGLEFLIYFQGNSAPDKSGLPSDRFSAERTGGSVSTLTIQRTQQEDSAVYLCASRTSKNEQFFGPGTRLTVL.

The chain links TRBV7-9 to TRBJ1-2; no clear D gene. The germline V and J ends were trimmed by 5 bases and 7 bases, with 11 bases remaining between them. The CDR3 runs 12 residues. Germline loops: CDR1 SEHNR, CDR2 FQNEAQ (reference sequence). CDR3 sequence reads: CASSLLSGGYTF. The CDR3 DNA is TGTGCCAGCAGCCTTCTGAGCGGTGGCTACACCTTC.

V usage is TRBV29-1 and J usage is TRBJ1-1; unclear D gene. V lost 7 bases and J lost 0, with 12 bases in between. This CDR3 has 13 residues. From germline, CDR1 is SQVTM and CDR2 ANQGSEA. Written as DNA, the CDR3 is TGCAGCGCCCGTCTAACAGTGAACACTGAAGCTTTCTTT. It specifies CSARLTVNTEAFF.